The 21 T cell receptor beta chains presented below share a single source sample, sequenced in a study of shared clonotypes between healthy human individuals. Here immunoSEQ multiplex PCR was the method, and the copy in TCRdb shows in-frame clones only, minus some. The repertoire includes about 680,000 clones, 72% of them detected once, and approximately 1.8% sits in the top ten. The sequenced material came from memory CD4+ T cells sorted from blood. The subset: CD45RA-negative fraction. The receptors were gathered from a woman in her 30s in good health.

In its sample, this clone was seen a few times. In the same sample, other DNA sequences code for this CDR3. This rearrangement joins TRBV19 to TRBJ2-2; 9 bases match TRBD2. Germline lookup yields CDR1 LNHDA and CDR2 SQIVND (reference sequence). Unmatched junction bases numbered 6, after V lost 3 bases and J lost 4 bases. The CDR3 has 16 residues. The CDR3 DNA reads TGTGCCAGTAGTATCTTAGCGGGAGTTGGCACCGGGGAGCTGTTTTTT. Amino acid sequence: CASSILAGVGTGELFF.

CDR3 in amino acids: CASSVFGTNSNQPQHF. The CDR3 coding sequence is TGTGCCAGTAGTGTCTTCGGGACGAATAGCAATCAGCCCCAGCATTTT. This chain joins TRBV19 and TRBJ1-5; D is perhaps TRBD1 (5 bases). CDR1 and CDR2 (germline): LNHDA, SQIVND (reference sequence). V was shortened by 5 bases and J by 0 bases, with 14 bases between the two germline ends. The CDR3 is 16 residues long.

This clone has more than one count but fewer than ten. V and J are TRBV19 and TRBJ1-2; D call uncertain. Germline CDR1 and CDR2: LNHDA and SQIVND (reference sequence). V was cut by 5 bases and J by 2 bases, with 15 bases left in between. This CDR3 comprises 15 residues. The CDR3 DNA sequence: TGTGCCAGTAGTTTCCTCATGGAGCGGAACTATGGCTACACCTTC. Translated, it gives CASSFLMERNYGYTF.

The rearrangement uses TRBV28 and TRBJ1-1; D not resolved. The CDR3 extends over 14 amino acids. The germline CDR1 and CDR2 sequences are MDHEN and SYDVKM. V lost 5 bases and J lost 2, with 12 bases in between. This chain's CDR3 is CASSGYNVNTEAFF. CDR3 nucleotide sequence: TGTGCCAGCAGTGGGTATAATGTCAACACTGAAGCTTTCTTT.

The chain combines TRBV10-3 with TRBJ2-7, with D tentatively TRBD1 (6 bases). CDR1 is ENHRY, CDR2 SYGVKD, per germline. The CDR3 has 14 amino acids. Trimming shortened V by 1 base and J by 1 base, and 8 bases separated the two germline ends. CDR3 DNA sequence: TGTGCCATCAGTGAGTGGGACAAATCCTACGAGCAGTACTTC. It codes for CAISEWDKSYEQYF.

V usage is TRBV11-2 and J usage is TRBJ1-1, with a possible D match to TRBD1 (5 bases). V was cut by 0 bases and J by 11 bases, with 10 bases left in between. The length of the CDR3 is 12 residues. CDR1 is SGHAT, CDR2 FQNNGV, per germline. The CDR3 here is CASSLEQVRAFF. The CDR3, as DNA: TGTGCCAGCAGCTTAGAACAGGTTCGGGCTTTCTTT.

The genes are TRBV2 and TRBJ2-6; the D gene could be TRBD1 or TRBD2 (5 bases each). The V end was cut by 3 bases, the J end by 4 bases, with 7 bases between. The germline V gene has CDR1 SNHLY and CDR2 FYNNEI. This CDR3 has 14 amino acids. This chain's CDR3 is CASSDGDGANVLTF. The CDR3 region has the DNA TGTGCCAGCAGTGACGGGGACGGGGCCAACGTCCTGACTTTC.

As concerns this clone: Additional DNA sequences in this sample encode the identical CDR3. The CDR3 DNA is TGTGCCAGCAGCCCCGGACAGGGCACTTACAATGAGCAGTTCTTC. As protein: CASSPGQGTYNEQFF. J is TRBJ2-1 and V is TRBV11-3; TRBD1 agrees at 8 bases. V shed 5 bases, J shed 4 bases, and the junction held 7 bases outside the gene matches. This CDR3 contains 15 residues. Germline V lookup: CDR1 SGHNT, CDR2 YENEEA.

V usage is TRBV14 and J usage is TRBJ2-2; D remains unclear. The germline V gene encodes CDR1 SGHDN and CDR2 FVKESK. CDR3 length: 15 amino acids. V shed 1 base and J shed 3 bases, with 9 bases lying between them. In nucleotides, the CDR3 is TGTGCCAGCAGCCAAGTTGGTTCTCACACCGGGGAGCTGTTTTTT. Translated, it gives CASSQVGSHTGELFF. Based on the CDR3 plus reference TRBV14 and TRBJ2-2, the full variable domain is EAGVTQFPSHSVIEKGQTVTLRCDPISGHDNLYWYRRVMGKEIKFLLHFVKESKQDESGMPNNRFLAERTGGTYSTLKVQPAELEDSGVYFCASSQVGSHTGELFFGEGSRLTVL.

This chain connects TRBV4-1 to TRBJ2-5; 14 bases line up with TRBD2. Germline-derived CDR1 and CDR2 are MGHRA and YSYEKL. Unmatched junction bases numbered 8, after V lost 4 bases and J lost 4 bases. This CDR3 is built from 17 residues. The CDR3 reads CASSRGTSGSWGETQYF. CDR3 nucleotide sequence: TGCGCCAGCAGCCGGGGGACTAGCGGGAGCTGGGGAGAGACCCAGTACTTC.

The genes are TRBV5-6 and TRBJ2-2; 7 nucleotides agree with TRBD2. V was pared by 0 bases and J by 5 bases, with 7 bases of the junction left unmatched. The germline V gene encodes CDR1 SGHDT and CDR2 YYEEEE. The length of the CDR3 is 16 residues. The CDR3 loop reads CASSLEGGRGTGELFF. The DNA of the CDR3 is TGTGCCAGCAGCTTGGAAGGCGGGAGAGGTACCGGGGAGCTGTTTTTT.

The chain carries TRBV7-9 and TRBJ2-3, with D possibly TRBD1 on 6 matching bases. Per the germline V gene, CDR1 is SEHNR and CDR2 is FQNEAQ (reference sequence). This CDR3 comprises 13 residues. The V and J ends lost 5 bases and 6 bases respectively, with 12 bases between them. CDR3 sequence reads: CASSPRRGDTQYF. In DNA form, the CDR3 reads TGTGCCAGCAGCCCACGAAGGGGGGATACGCAGTATTTT.

The V call is TRBV18, the J call TRBJ2-7, with D maybe TRBD2 (6 bases). This CDR3 has 15 amino acids. CDR1 KGHSH and CDR2 LQKENI come from the germline V gene. Trimming took 3 bases from V and 2 from J, leaving 14 bases between them. This CDR3 reads CASSPFRESPYEQYF. CDR3 nucleotides: TGTGCCAGCTCACCGTTCCGGGAGTCCCCCTACGAGCAGTACTTC.

The chain combines TRBV5-4 with TRBJ2-7; weak D call: TRBD2 (6 bases). The germline CDR1 and CDR2 sequences are SGHNT and YYREEE (reference sequence). The length of the CDR3 is 14 residues. V was trimmed by 7 bases and J by 5 bases, leaving 19 bases between them. For the CDR3, the DNA is TGTGCCAGCTCGACCGCGGGGCCACGTAACGAGCAGTACTTC. Its translation is CASSTAGPRNEQYF.

The V call is TRBV5-4, the J call TRBJ1-1; D is undetermined. There are 16 residues in the CDR3. Germline V gene sequence: CDR1 SGHNT, CDR2 YYREEE (reference sequence). Trimming took 5 bases from V and 0 from J, leaving 17 bases between them. CDR3 DNA: TGTGCCAGCAGACGCCCCGATGGGGATCTGAACACTGAAGCTTTCTTT. This encodes CASRRPDGDLNTEAFF.

The rearrangement joins TRBV28 to TRBJ2-5; D gene unclear. The V gene's germline CDR1 is MDHEN and CDR2 SYDVKM. This CDR3 contains 13 residues. Trimming shortened V by 8 bases and J by 2 bases, and 12 bases separated the two germline ends. The DNA of the CDR3 is TGTGCCAGCTGGGTTGGGGAACAAGAGACCCAGTACTTC. Encoded protein: CASWVGEQETQYF.

This clone was seen a single time. This specimen includes other DNA sequences encoding the same CDR3. The chain is built from TRBV28 and TRBJ2-7; 9 positions match TRBD2. There are 13 residues in the CDR3. Germline CDR1 and CDR2: MDHEN and SYDVKM. The ends lost 6 bases at V and 2 bases at J; junction bases unmatched: 2. Written as DNA, the CDR3 is TGTGCCAGCAGGACTAGCGGAGCCTACGAGCAGTACTTC. Its protein product is CASRTSGAYEQYF.

The chain has TRBV11-1 and TRBJ1-4, with D possibly TRBD1 on 6 matching bases. CDR1 and CDR2 (germline): SGHAT, FQDESV (reference sequence). The CDR3 spans 14 residues. Trimming removed 5 bases at V and 7 bases at J, with 14 bases between. The CDR3 bases are TGTGCCAGCAGCCGGCGGGGGGCAGGTGAAAAACTGTTTTTT. Its protein is CASSRRGAGEKLFF.

With regard to this clone: Other nucleotide sequences from this sample produce the same CDR3. This chain connects TRBV30 to TRBJ2-5; D is unresolved. The ends were cut back, 0 bases at V and 5 bases at J, with 4 bases in the middle. From germline, CDR1 is GTSNPN and CDR2 SVGIG (reference sequence). The CDR3 loop spans 11 amino acids. The CDR3 DNA follows: TGTGCCTGGAGTGTCGGGGAGACCCAGTACTTC. Amino acids: CAWSVGETQYF.

The chain links TRBV5-6 to TRBJ1-2; TRBD1 aligns across 7 bases. CDR1 and CDR2 from the germline V gene are SGHDT and YYEEEE. The CDR3 contains 12 residues. V lost 6 bases and J lost 3; bases outside the gene matches: 2. CDR3 nucleotides: TGTGCCAGCAACCAGGGGGACTATGGCTACACCTTC. This encodes CASNQGDYGYTF.

This chain joins TRBV4-1 and TRBJ2-7; TRBD2 matches at 11 bases. CDR1 is MGHRA and CDR2 is YSYEKL in the germline V gene. The CDR3 has 15 residues. The J segment lost 4 bases and the V segment lost 4 bases, leaving 6 bases of the junction unmatched. CDR3 protein: CASSLVTSGNYEQYF. The CDR3 nucleotides read TGCGCCAGCAGCCTCGTGACTAGCGGGAATTACGAGCAGTACTTC.